This TCR beta chain appears in the sequencing data of a study of T cell repertoires in cytomegalovirus infection. Study in general: CMV infection and matching HLA type were both indicated by public TCR beta signatures.

The ends were cut back, 0 bases at V and 7 bases at J, with 11 bases in the middle. Germline V lookup: CDR1 SGHDT, CDR2 YYEEEE. This CDR3 has 14 amino acids. TCRdb re-derived calls from the reads in MiXCR, one entry per CDR3 protein. The repertoire includes 630,000 or so distinct CDR3 sequences, roughly 24% of them detected once, and 8% sits in the top ten. The chain is built from TRBV5-6 and TRBJ2-1; D perhaps matches TRBD1 (6 bases). The sequence came from a human donor in good health (CMV status not recorded). Some clones in this sample may be carry-over from other donors' samples. The sequenced sample consisted of CD8+ T cells from PBMCs. CDR3 DNA sequence: TGTGCCAGCAGCTTGGGGGCAGGGGTAAATGAGCAGTTCTTC. This sequence encodes CASSLGAGVNEQFF.